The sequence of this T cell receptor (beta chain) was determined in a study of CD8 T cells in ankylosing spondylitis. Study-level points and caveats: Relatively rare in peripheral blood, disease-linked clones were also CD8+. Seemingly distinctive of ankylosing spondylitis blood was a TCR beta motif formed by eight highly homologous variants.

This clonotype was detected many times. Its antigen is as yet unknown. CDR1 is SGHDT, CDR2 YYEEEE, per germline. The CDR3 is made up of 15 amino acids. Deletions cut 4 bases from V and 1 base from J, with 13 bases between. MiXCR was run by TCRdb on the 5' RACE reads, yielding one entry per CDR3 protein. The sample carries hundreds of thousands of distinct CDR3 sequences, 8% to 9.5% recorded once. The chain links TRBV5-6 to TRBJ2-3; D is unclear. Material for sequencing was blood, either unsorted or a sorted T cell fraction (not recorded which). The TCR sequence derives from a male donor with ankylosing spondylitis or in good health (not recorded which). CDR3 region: CASSQDSVGTDTQYF. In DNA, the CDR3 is TGTGCCAGCAGCCAAGACTCCGTAGGCACAGATACGCAGTATTTT.